These 28 T cell receptor beta chains were sequenced from one sample in a study of blood T cell repertoires in COVID-19 (dated by TCRdb to about 2020). Library construction relied on the immunoSEQ multiplex PCR assay. TCRdb stores this immuneACCESS table with in-frame sequences only. Part of the clones is absent; in the studies checked, under half of the shortfall reflects unresolved V genes, and no reason is known for the rest. The sample table shows roughly 320,000 clones, and 86% are seen once. The ten largest clones take up 3.5% to 4.5% of the sample. The sample consisted of PBMCs or T cells enriched from blood (not recorded which). All receptors come from a man aged 30-40 years who had recovered from COVID-19.

This clone has only one observation. V and J are TRBV6-5 and TRBJ1-2; D is perhaps TRBD1 (6 bases). CDR1 is MNHEY, CDR2 SVGAGI, per germline. Trimming cost V 4 bases and J 4 bases, with 16 bases left between them. The CDR3 has 15 residues. The CDR3, as DNA: TGTGCCAGCAGTTCCGCGGCCCAGGGGACCTATGGCTACACCTTC. Encoded protein: CASSSAAQGTYGYTF.

The chain joins TRBV19 to TRBJ2-5, with TRBD2 matching 11 bases. The CDR3 runs 16 residues. Trimming took 0 bases from V and 5 from J; bases not matched to a gene: 5. Germline V lookup: CDR1 LNHDA, CDR2 SQIVND (reference sequence). CDR3 nucleotides: TGTGCCAGTAGTATAGATTTAGCGGGAGGGCTGGAGACCCAGTACTTC. Translation: CASSIDLAGGLETQYF.

The rearrangement joins TRBV2 to TRBJ2-2; D is unresolved. CDR1 is SNHLY and CDR2 is FYNNEI in the germline V gene. V lost 11 bases to trimming and J lost 6 bases, with 13 bases between them. The CDR3 contains 12 residues. The CDR3 sequence is CAYSLEPGELFF. The CDR3 nucleotides read TGTGCCTATTCTCTAGAACCCGGGGAGCTGTTTTTT.

This chain joins TRBV6-4 and TRBJ2-1; a possible D gene is TRBD1 (6 bases). CDR1 and CDR2 from the germline V gene are MRHNA and SNTAGT. V lost 5 bases and J 5 bases, leaving 16 bases between the germline ends. The CDR3 is 15 amino acids. The CDR3 loop reads CASSLTGGQHNEQFF. CDR3 in DNA: TGTGCCAGCAGTTTGACAGGTGGGCAGCACAATGAGCAGTTCTTC.

The chain employs TRBV15 and TRBJ1-2; 7 nucleotides agree with TRBD1. The CDR3 extends over 13 amino acids. J lost 4 bases, V lost 3 bases, and 2 bases had no gene match. From germline, CDR1 is LNHNV and CDR2 YYDKDF (reference sequence). For the CDR3, the DNA is TGTGCCACCAGCAGGGACAGGAGCTATGGCTACACCTTC. This translates into CATSRDRSYGYTF.

The chain couples TRBV9 to TRBJ2-7, with D perhaps TRBD2 (6 bases). Germline assignment: CDR1 SGDLS and CDR2 YYNGEE. V dropped 3 bases and J dropped 3 bases, with 16 bases sitting between them. The CDR3 sequence is 15 residues long. CDR3 DNA sequence: TGTGCCAGCAGCGCCAGGCCCGGGGGTGGCTACGAGCAGTACTTC. Its translation: CASSARPGGGYEQYF.

This chain joins TRBV27 and TRBJ1-6; possibly TRBD1 for D (6 bases). CDR3 length equals 16 residues. Germline V CDR1 and CDR2: MNHEY, SMNVEV (reference sequence). V was clipped by 6 bases and J by 0 bases, with 12 bases between them. CDR3 in DNA: TGTGCCAGCAGCCGGGACACCCTCTCCTATAATTCACCCCTCCACTTT. This sequence encodes CASSRDTLSYNSPLHF.

This clone was observed a single time. The rearrangement links TRBV10-3 to TRBJ1-2; D remains ambiguous. The V gene lost 6 bases and the J gene lost 3 bases, with 17 bases spanning the gap. The CDR3 runs to 15 residues. Germline V gives CDR1 ENHRY, CDR2 SYGVKD. CDR3 in amino acids: CAIRPRPLADYGYTF. The CDR3 DNA reads TGTGCCATCAGGCCGAGACCCCTAGCGGACTATGGCTACACCTTC.

V is TRBV6-5 and J is TRBJ2-7; possible D gene TRBD1, 6 bases. Trimming took off 2 bases at V and 3 bases at J, with 8 bases between the two ends. Germline V lookup: CDR1 MNHEY, CDR2 SVGAGI. This CDR3 contains 13 residues. In DNA form, the CDR3 reads TGTGCCAGCAGTTACACGACAGGCTACGAGCAGTACTTC. Protein sequence: CASSYTTGYEQYF.

V gene TRBV4-2 combines with J gene TRBJ2-7; 9 nucleotides align to TRBD2. CDR3 length equals 19 residues. The V and J ends lost 3 bases and 5 bases, in that order; junction bases with no gene match: 20. Germline CDR1 reads LGHNA; CDR2 reads YNFKEQ. The CDR3 nucleotides read TGTGCCAGCAGCCAGTCGATCGGTAGCGGGAGAGTTCCCCCCCACGAGCAGTACTTC. Its translation is CASSQSIGSGRVPPHEQYF.

V gene TRBV30 combines with J gene TRBJ1-4, with D possibly matching TRBD1 (6 bases). Germline V gives CDR1 GTSNPN, CDR2 SVGIG (reference sequence). V was trimmed by 0 bases and J by 2 bases, leaving 16 bases between them. This CDR3 comprises 17 residues. CDR3 in DNA: TGTGCCTGGAGTGTATCGTTCGGGGGGCGGACTAATGAAAAACTGTTTTTT. This encodes CAWSVSFGGRTNEKLFF.

V is TRBV18 and J is TRBJ1-3, with TRBD1 matching 7 bases. The V gene end was trimmed by 5 bases and the J gene end by 4 bases; junction bases not matched to a gene: 14. There are 17 residues in the CDR3. CDR1 and CDR2 (germline): KGHSH, LQKENI. CDR3 protein: CASSELRGQTSGNTIYF. The CDR3 nucleotides are TGTGCCAGCTCAGAACTCCGGGGACAGACCTCCGGAAACACCATATATTTT.

This clone was found once. V is TRBV27 and J is TRBJ1-5; TRBD1 is a possible D gene (5 bases). CDR1 is MNHEY and CDR2 is SMNVEV in the germline V gene (reference sequence). The CDR3 runs to 15 residues. V was clipped by 2 bases and J by 0 bases, with 8 bases between them. The CDR3 protein is CASSLDRSSNQPQHF. The CDR3 DNA follows: TGTGCCAGCAGTTTAGACAGAAGTAGCAATCAGCCCCAGCATTTT.

V is TRBV27 and J is TRBJ2-6, with a possible D match to TRBD2 (5 bases). This CDR3 has 17 residues. Germline V gene data show CDR1 as MNHEY and CDR2 as SMNVEV (reference sequence). With 4 bases removed from V and 1 base from J, the gap between germline ends came to 14 bases. CDR3 DNA: TGTGCCAGCAGTTGGCACTCCGGGATATCTGGGGCCAACGTCCTGACTTTC. It translates to CASSWHSGISGANVLTF.

The chain combines TRBV19 with TRBJ2-5; D is possibly TRBD2 (5 bases). This CDR3 region has 13 residues. Germline V lookup: CDR1 LNHDA, CDR2 SQIVND (reference sequence). Trimming took 3 bases from V and 5 from J, leaving 10 bases between them. The CDR3 here is CASSIWESETQYF. As DNA, the CDR3 is TGTGCCAGTAGTATTTGGGAGTCGGAGACCCAGTACTTC. Full variable domain (remainder filled in from reference TRBV19 and TRBJ2-5): DGGITQSPKYLFRKEGQNVTLSCEQNLNHDAMYWYRQDPGQGLRLIYYSQIVNDFQKGDIAEGYSVSREKKESFPLTVTSAQKNPTAFYLCASSIWESETQYFGPGTRLLVL.

This clone was counted only a few times. The rearrangement joins TRBV5-1 to TRBJ2-5; D may be TRBD1 (6 bases). Trimming removed 4 bases at V and 5 bases at J, with 21 bases between. Germline V lookup: CDR1 SGHRS, CDR2 YFSETQ. The CDR3 loop spans 16 amino acids. The CDR3 reads CASSQAPAGAGETQYF. In DNA form, the CDR3 reads TGCGCCAGCAGCCAGGCGCCCGCAGGGGCAGGGGAGACCCAGTACTTC.

V usage is TRBV3-1 (or the pseudogene TRBV3-2) and J usage is TRBJ2-7; D is ambiguous. The CDR3 loop spans 14 amino acids. CDR1 is LGHDT, CDR2 YNNKEL, per germline (reference sequence). Trimming left V 5 bases short and J 7 bases short, with 18 bases between. The CDR3 DNA follows: TGTGCCAGCAGCAAAGGATATACCGCGAGAGAGCAGTACTTC. As protein: CASSKGYTAREQYF.

V is TRBV10-2 and J is TRBJ2-5, with 9 bases that match TRBD1. Germline V gives CDR1 WSHSY, CDR2 SAAADI. Trimming removed 8 bases from V and 5 bases from J; junction bases left unmatched: 9. The CDR3 has 14 residues. CDR3 sequence reads: CASRLQGAGETQYF. CDR3 in DNA: TGCGCCAGCCGCCTACAGGGGGCGGGGGAGACCCAGTACTTC.

The chain joins TRBV19 to TRBJ1-4; D gene ambiguous. The CDR3 length is 16 residues. Trimming pared 2 bases from V and 7 bases from J, leaving 17 bases between. Germline V lookup: CDR1 LNHDA, CDR2 SQIVND (reference sequence). The CDR3 DNA reads TGTGCCAGTAGTATAACCCCCGCGCAGCGAAGTGAAAAACTGTTTTTT. Translated: CASSITPAQRSEKLFF.

This chain uses TRBV18 with TRBJ1-1; no reliable D call. Germline V gene data show CDR1 as KGHSH and CDR2 as LQKENI. CDR3 size: 14 residues. The V end lost 3 bases, the J end lost 3 bases, and 11 bases lay between the germline ends. In nucleotides, the CDR3 is TGTGCCAGCTCACCCACATGGGCCTACACTGAAGCTTTCTTT. Residues: CASSPTWAYTEAFF.

The chain employs TRBV7-6 and TRBJ1-5; D is perhaps TRBD1 (6 bases). CDR3 length: 17 residues. V was trimmed by 4 bases and J by 0 bases, leaving 16 bases between them. Germline V gene lookup returns CDR1 SGHVS and CDR2 FNYEAQ. CDR3 amino acids: CASSSDRWVYSNQPQHF. The CDR3 region has the DNA TGTGCCAGCAGCTCTGACAGGTGGGTCTATAGCAATCAGCCCCAGCATTTT. Full variable domain (remainder filled in from reference TRBV7-6 and TRBJ1-5): GAGVSQSPRYKVTKRGQDVALRCDPISGHVSLYWYRQALGQGPEFLTYFNYEAQQDKSGLPNDRFSAERPEGSISTLTIQRTEQRDSAMYRCASSSDRWVYSNQPQHFGDGTRLSIL.

The chain joins TRBV14 to TRBJ1-2; no clear D. There are 16 residues in the CDR3. V was shortened by 4 bases and J by 2 bases, with 17 bases between the two germline ends. Germline values: CDR1 SGHDN, CDR2 FVKESK. The chain's CDR3 is CASSRGREARNYGYTF. CDR3 DNA sequence: TGTGCCAGCAGCCGCGGTCGAGAGGCTCGGAACTATGGCTACACCTTC.

The V gene is TRBV11-3, the J gene TRBJ1-3, with D perhaps matching TRBD1 (6 bases). Between the trimmed V and J ends, which lost 5 bases and 0 bases, there was a span of 14 bases. Germline CDR1 SGHNT, CDR2 YENEEA. CDR3 length: 16 amino acids. The CDR3: CASSRLTGLSGNTIYF. The CDR3 DNA is TGTGCCAGCAGCCGCCTCACAGGGCTCTCTGGAAACACCATATATTTT. Variable domain in full (rest from reference TRBV11-3 and TRBJ1-3): EAGVVQSPRYKIIEKKQPVAFWCNPISGHNTLYWYLQNLGQGPELLIRYENEEAVDDSQLPKDRFSAERLKGVDSTLKIQPAELGDSAVYLCASSRLTGLSGNTIYFGEGSWLTVV.

This chain connects TRBV4-1 to TRBJ1-5; TRBD1 aligns across 9 bases. Germline CDR1 and CDR2: MGHRA and YSYEKL. V trimming: 0 bases; J trimming: 6 bases; junction bases outside the gene matches: 3. The CDR3 sequence is 15 residues long. The CDR3 reads CASSQDTGGTQPQHF. As DNA, the CDR3 is TGCGCCAGCAGCCAAGACACAGGGGGCACTCAGCCCCAGCATTTT.

J is TRBJ1-2 and V is TRBV2, with a weak D call TRBD1 (5 bases). Germline V gene lookup returns CDR1 SNHLY and CDR2 FYNNEI. The CDR3 is 15 amino acids. The ends were cut back, 2 bases at V and 4 bases at J, with 14 bases in the middle. This CDR3 is CASSESRGPTYGYTF. CDR3 sequence (DNA): TGTGCCAGCAGTGAATCGCGGGGCCCTACCTATGGCTACACCTTC.

The rearrangement joins TRBV19 to TRBJ2-3; 7 bases line up with TRBD1. The V segment lost 1 base and the J segment 2 bases; nucleotides outside the gene matches: 9. Germline loops: CDR1 LNHDA, CDR2 SQIVND (reference sequence). This CDR3 has 17 residues. Here the CDR3 reads CASSIGQGHPNTDTQYF. The CDR3 DNA follows: TGTGCCAGTAGTATAGGACAGGGCCACCCCAACACAGATACGCAGTATTTT.

The chain uses TRBV5-4 and TRBJ2-2; the match to TRBD1 covers 12 bases. CDR1 SGHNT and CDR2 YYREEE come from the germline V gene (reference sequence). After removal of 1 base from V and 7 bases from J, the junction contained 11 bases not matched to a gene. CDR3 length equals 18 residues. CDR3 protein: CASSLYRDRGRVGGELFF. The CDR3 coding sequence is TGTGCCAGCAGCTTGTACCGGGACAGGGGGCGAGTGGGCGGGGAGCTGTTTTTT.

V gene TRBV15 combines with J gene TRBJ1-1; D gene ambiguous. Trimming removed 1 base from V and 4 bases from J, with 7 bases in between. Germline CDR1 is LNHNV and CDR2 is YYDKDF (reference sequence). The CDR3 is 13 residues long. CDR3 region: CATSRVVSTEAFF. The DNA for the CDR3 is TGTGCCACCAGCAGAGTAGTTAGCACTGAAGCTTTCTTT.